The subject of this entry is one T cell receptor (beta chain). The data derive from a study of blood T cell repertoires in COVID-19. On the study more broadly: Sources were T cells, B-cell-depleted T cells, or PBMCs; the material itself was cDNA or gDNA.

With 6 bases clipped from V and 4 bases from J, the junction kept 20 bases outside the gene matches. This CDR3 region has 19 residues. Germline CDR1 reads SEHNR; CDR2 reads FQNEAQ (reference sequence). Profiled with immunoSEQ multiplex PCR; TCRdb holds only in-frame clones, not every one. Of approximately 100,000 clones listed, around nine tenths are singletons. V and J are TRBV7-9 and TRBJ2-3, with 9 positions matching TRBD1. This clonotype was obtained from a human donor in a cohort sampled during active COVID-19. The sample was peripheral blood. CDR3 sequence: CASRSQGASGWEAADTQYF. As DNA, the CDR3 is TGTGCCAGCAGGTCACAGGGGGCGAGCGGGTGGGAAGCGGCAGATACGCAGTATTTT. The variable domain in full, completed from reference TRBV7-9 and TRBJ2-3, reads DTGVSQNPRHKITKRGQNVTFRCDPISEHNRLYWYRQTLGQGPEFLTYFQNEAQLEKSRLLSDRFSAERPKGSFSTLEIQRTEQGDSAMYLCASRSQGASGWEAADTQYFGPGTRLTVL.